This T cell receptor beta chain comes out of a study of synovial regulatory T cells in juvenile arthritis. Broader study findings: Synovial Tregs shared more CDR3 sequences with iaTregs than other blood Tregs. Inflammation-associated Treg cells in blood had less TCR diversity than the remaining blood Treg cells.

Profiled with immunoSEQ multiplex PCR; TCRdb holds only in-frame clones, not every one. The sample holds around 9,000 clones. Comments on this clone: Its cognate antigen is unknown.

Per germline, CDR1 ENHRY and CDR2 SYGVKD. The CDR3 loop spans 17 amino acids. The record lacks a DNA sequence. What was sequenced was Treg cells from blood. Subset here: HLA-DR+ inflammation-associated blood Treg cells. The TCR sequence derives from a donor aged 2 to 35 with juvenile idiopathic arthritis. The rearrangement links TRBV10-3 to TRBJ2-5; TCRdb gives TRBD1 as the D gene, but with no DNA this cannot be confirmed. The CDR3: CAISEDDTWTGRETQYF.